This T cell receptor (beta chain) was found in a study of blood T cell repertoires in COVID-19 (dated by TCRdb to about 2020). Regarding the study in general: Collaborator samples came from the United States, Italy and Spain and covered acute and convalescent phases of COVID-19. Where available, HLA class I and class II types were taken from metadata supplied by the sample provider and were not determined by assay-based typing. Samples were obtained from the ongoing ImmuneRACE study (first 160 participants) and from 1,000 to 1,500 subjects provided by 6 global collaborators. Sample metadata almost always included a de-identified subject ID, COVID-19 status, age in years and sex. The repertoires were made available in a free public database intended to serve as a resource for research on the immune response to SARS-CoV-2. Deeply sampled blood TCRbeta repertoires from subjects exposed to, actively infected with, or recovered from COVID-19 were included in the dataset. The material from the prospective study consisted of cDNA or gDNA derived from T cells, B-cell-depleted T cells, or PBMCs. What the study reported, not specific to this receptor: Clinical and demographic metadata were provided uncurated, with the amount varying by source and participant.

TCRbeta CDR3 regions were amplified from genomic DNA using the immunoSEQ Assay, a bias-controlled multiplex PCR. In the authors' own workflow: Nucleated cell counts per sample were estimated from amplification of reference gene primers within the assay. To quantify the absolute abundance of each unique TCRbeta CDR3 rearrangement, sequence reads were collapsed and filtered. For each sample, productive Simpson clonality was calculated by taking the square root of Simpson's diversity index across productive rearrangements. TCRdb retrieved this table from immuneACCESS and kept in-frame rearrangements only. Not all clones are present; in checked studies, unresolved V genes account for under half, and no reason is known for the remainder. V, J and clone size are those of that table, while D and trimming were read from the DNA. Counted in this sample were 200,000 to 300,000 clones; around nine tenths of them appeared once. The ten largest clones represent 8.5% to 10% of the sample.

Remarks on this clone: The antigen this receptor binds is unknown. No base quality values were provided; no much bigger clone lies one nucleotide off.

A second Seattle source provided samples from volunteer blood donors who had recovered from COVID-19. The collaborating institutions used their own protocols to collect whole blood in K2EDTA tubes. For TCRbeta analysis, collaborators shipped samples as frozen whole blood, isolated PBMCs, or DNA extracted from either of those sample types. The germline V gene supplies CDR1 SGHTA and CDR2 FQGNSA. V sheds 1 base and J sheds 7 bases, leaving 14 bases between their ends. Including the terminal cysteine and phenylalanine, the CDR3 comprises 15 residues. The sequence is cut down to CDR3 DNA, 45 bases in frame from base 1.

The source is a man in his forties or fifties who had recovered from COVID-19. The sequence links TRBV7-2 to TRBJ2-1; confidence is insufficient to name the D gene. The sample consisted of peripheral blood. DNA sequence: TGTGCCAGCAGCTTAGTGGCGGCGGAGAGGAATGAGCAGTTCTTC. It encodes CASSLVAAERNEQFF.